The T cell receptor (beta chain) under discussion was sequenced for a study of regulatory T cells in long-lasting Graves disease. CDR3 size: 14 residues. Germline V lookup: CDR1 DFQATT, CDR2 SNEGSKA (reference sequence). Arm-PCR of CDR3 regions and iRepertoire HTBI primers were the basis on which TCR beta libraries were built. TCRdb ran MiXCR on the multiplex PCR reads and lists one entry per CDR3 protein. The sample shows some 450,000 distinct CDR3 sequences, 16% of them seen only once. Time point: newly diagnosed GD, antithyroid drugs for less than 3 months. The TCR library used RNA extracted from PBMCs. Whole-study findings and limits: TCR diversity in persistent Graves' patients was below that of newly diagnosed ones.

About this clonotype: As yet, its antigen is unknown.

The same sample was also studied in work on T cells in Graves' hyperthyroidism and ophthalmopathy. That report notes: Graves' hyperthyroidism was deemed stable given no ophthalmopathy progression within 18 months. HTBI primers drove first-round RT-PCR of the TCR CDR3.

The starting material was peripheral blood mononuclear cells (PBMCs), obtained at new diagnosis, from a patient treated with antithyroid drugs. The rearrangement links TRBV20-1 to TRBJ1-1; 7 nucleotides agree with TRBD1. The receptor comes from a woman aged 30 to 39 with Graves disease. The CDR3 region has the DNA TGCAGGGGAATAGCTGGGACAGACACCACTGAAGCTTTCTTT. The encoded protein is CRGIAGTDTTEAFF.